The 20 T cell receptor beta chains listed next were all sequenced from one sample in a study of breast tumors, draining lymph nodes, adjacent tissues. Axillary draining lymph nodes of breast cancer patients supplied the node samples. TCRdb re-derived calls from the multiplex PCR reads in MiXCR, one entry per CDR3 protein. The table records under 350,000 distinct CDR3 sequences, 30% to 35% of them present only once. Material for sequencing was axillary lymph node tissue. Source of these receptors: a female donor with breast cancer. Some clones in this sample may be carry-over from other donors' samples.

In regard to this clonotype: A much larger clonotype is one base distant, so this may be a read error. The chain employs TRBV5-4 and TRBJ2-7; D might be TRBD1 (6 bases). The CDR3 is made up of 14 amino acids. Germline V gene sequence: CDR1 SGHNT, CDR2 YYREEE (reference sequence). Trimming removed 4 bases at V and 1 base at J, with 12 bases between. The CDR3 here is CASSRPGTSYEQYF. CDR3 sequence (DNA): TGTGCCAGCAGCCGCCCGGGGACATCCTACGAGCAGTACTTC.

The V and J genes are TRBV7-9 and TRBJ2-7; 10 nucleotides align to TRBD1. CDR3 size: 16 residues. Germline V gene lookup returns CDR1 SEHNR and CDR2 FQNEAQ (reference sequence). Germline trimming cut 5 bases from V and 7 bases from J; bases unmatched to any gene: 14. The CDR3 DNA reads TGTGCCAGCAGCAGCTTTCGGACAGGGGGTGACTTGGAGCAGTACTTC. It specifies CASSSFRTGGDLEQYF.

This clonotype was counted ten times or more. The V gene is TRBV20-1, the J gene TRBJ2-3; maybe TRBD2 (6 bases). Germline V CDR1 and CDR2: DFQATT, SNEGSKA (reference sequence). The CDR3 totals 16 residues. Trimming took 4 bases from V and 1 from J, leaving 18 bases between them. CDR3 DNA sequence: TGCAGTGCTAAGCCCCTCCTACTAGCAGGCACAGATACGCAGTATTTT. It is translated as CSAKPLLLAGTDTQYF.

This clonotype was counted many times. This chain joins TRBV14 and TRBJ2-7, with 11 bases identical to TRBD2. Germline V gene lookup returns CDR1 SGHDN and CDR2 FVKESK. Trimming took 1 base from V and 6 from J; bases not matched to a gene: 5. The CDR3 totals 15 residues. CDR3 sequence (DNA): TGTGCCAGCAGCCAAGTTAGCGGGAGGGCCGGCGAGCAGTACTTC. This sequence encodes CASSQVSGRAGEQYF.

This clonotype was seen a handful of times. The V and J genes are TRBV19 and TRBJ2-3; TRBD2 agrees at 11 bases. With 6 bases clipped from V and 2 bases from J, the junction kept 1 base outside the gene matches. This CDR3 is 14 amino acids long. Germline V gene data show CDR1 as LNHDA and CDR2 as SQIVND (reference sequence). DNA for the CDR3: TGTGCCAGTAGGACTAGCGGGATCACAGATACGCAGTATTTT. Its protein is CASRTSGITDTQYF.

Of note for this clonotype: The junction and the germline gene differ at one end; a read error may be behind it. Written as DNA, the CDR3 is TGTGCCAGCAGCCCCAGGGGGAAGCTAGAGCCCCAGTACTTC. Protein product: CASSPRGKLEPQYF. This chain connects TRBV13 to TRBJ2-5; 7 bases are a match to TRBD1. There are 14 residues in the CDR3. In germline, CDR1 is PRHDT, CDR2 FYEKMQ (reference sequence).

This clonotype was detected ten times or more. The rearrangement links TRBV7-9 to TRBJ2-5, with 7 nucleotides matching TRBD2. The V and J ends lost 6 bases and 4 bases, in that order; junction bases with no gene match: 8. The CDR3 totals 14 residues. Germline loops: CDR1 SEHNR, CDR2 FQNEAQ (reference sequence). CDR3 nucleotide sequence: TGTGCCAGCAGAGGCGGGAGTTCTGGAGAGACCCAGTACTTC. This translates into CASRGGSSGETQYF.

The chain employs TRBV16 and TRBJ2-7, with D perhaps matching TRBD2 (7 bases). The CDR3 length is 15 residues. V was cut by 0 bases and J by 9 bases, with 18 bases left in between. The germline gives CDR1 KGHSY, CDR2 FQNENV. CDR3 sequence reads: CASSQSGGALGMQYF. CDR3 in DNA: TGTGCCAGCAGCCAATCAGGGGGGGCGCTGGGGATGCAGTACTTC.

The genes are TRBV13 and TRBJ1-5; 11 positions agree with TRBD1. Trimming cost V 4 bases and J 3 bases; bases outside gene matches: 5. CDR1 and CDR2 (germline): PRHDT, FYEKMQ (reference sequence). The CDR3 is 16 amino acids. CDR3: CASSSRDRGDNQPQHF. CDR3 DNA: TGTGCCAGCAGCTCCCGGGACAGGGGGGACAATCAGCCCCAGCATTTT.

This clonotype was observed at least ten times. It may be a read error: a sequence one base away is much more abundant. The chain employs TRBV12-3 or TRBV12-4 and TRBJ2-5; D is possibly TRBD2 (6 bases). V was trimmed by 3 bases and J by 2 bases, leaving 10 bases between them. This CDR3 is built from 14 residues. In DNA form, the CDR3 reads TGTGCCAGCAGTTTCTGGACTAAACAAGAGACCCAGTACTTC. Translating it yields CASSFWTKQETQYF.

The chain recombines TRBV6-5 with TRBJ1-2; D uncertain. Germline V CDR1 and CDR2: MNHEY, SVGAGI. The CDR3 is 15 residues long. V was pared by 2 bases and J by 4 bases, with 14 bases between. CDR3 amino acids: CASSYVPTRLYGYTF. DNA for the CDR3: TGTGCCAGCAGTTACGTCCCCACAAGACTCTATGGCTACACCTTC.

Regarding this clonotype: Mismatch with germline at one junction end may stem from a read error. The V call is TRBV7-9, the J call TRBJ1-1, with 7 bases lining up with TRBD1. This CDR3 comprises 13 residues. Germline values: CDR1 SEHNR, CDR2 FQNEAQ (reference sequence). The CDR3 nucleotides are TGCGCCAGCAGCCAGCCGGGACAGCGTAAAGCTTTCTTT. Protein sequence: CASSQPGQRKAFF.

The V and J genes are TRBV7-3 and TRBJ1-2; 11 positions agree with TRBD1. CDR3 length: 13 residues. V shed 5 bases and J 8 bases; nucleotides not matched to a gene: 4. Germline CDR1 reads SGHTA; CDR2 reads FQGTGA. CDR3 nucleotide sequence: TGTGCCAGCAGCGGACAGGGGGCGGGGGGCTACACCTTC. Its translation is CASSGQGAGGYTF.

This clonotype was seen at least ten times. The genes are TRBV7-2 and TRBJ2-1; D ambiguous. Trimming cost V 5 bases and J 8 bases, with 7 bases left between them. Germline V CDR1 and CDR2: SGHTA, FQGNSA. The CDR3 spans 11 residues. This CDR3 reads CASSPSHEQFF. The CDR3 region has the DNA TGTGCCAGCAGCCCGTCTCATGAGCAGTTCTTC.

This clonotype has a count of ten or more. The chain carries TRBV2 and TRBJ2-7; TRBD2 aligns across 7 bases. Germline V gene lookup returns CDR1 SNHLY and CDR2 FYNNEI. This CDR3 comprises 13 residues. V gave up 7 bases and J gave up 3 bases; unmatched junction bases: 6. DNA of the CDR3: TGTGCCAGCAAGTACGGGACTAACTACGAGCAGTACTTC. This gives the protein CASKYGTNYEQYF.

The chain uses TRBV6-1 and TRBJ1-2; D ambiguous. The CDR3 length is 16 residues. CDR1 and CDR2 from the germline V gene are MNHNS and SASEGT. Trimming pared 8 bases from V and 4 bases from J, leaving 23 bases between. DNA of the CDR3: TGTGCCAGCGAAGGAGACCGAAGAAGAGCATTCTATGGCTACACCTTC. This gives the protein CASEGDRRRAFYGYTF.

In its sample, this clonotype was seen once. A much bigger clone sits one base away, suggesting this may be a read error. The chain couples TRBV6-1 to TRBJ2-7; D not resolved. CDR3 length: 12 amino acids. Germline V gene lookup returns CDR1 MNHNS and CDR2 SASEGT. V dropped 5 bases and J dropped 2 bases, with 7 bases sitting between them. The CDR3 region is CASSQPPYEQYF. CDR3 DNA sequence: TGTGCCAGCAGTCAACCGCCCTACGAGCAGTACTTC.

Worth noting for this clonotype: This may stem from a read error, because a much larger clone lies one nucleotide away. This chain joins TRBV20-1 and TRBJ2-1, with 7 bases aligning to TRBD2. Germline trimming cut 1 base from V and 7 bases from J; bases unmatched to any gene: 10. The CDR3 runs to 15 residues. Germline loops: CDR1 DFQATT, CDR2 SNEGSKA (reference sequence). CDR3 DNA sequence: TGCAGTGCTAGAGGGGGGGGATCTTGGTGGAATGAGCAGTTCTTC. Its translation is CSARGGGSWWNEQFF.

This clonotype was found once. Given a much more abundant clone one base away, this may be a read error. V and J are TRBV13 and TRBJ2-1; 7 nucleotides align to TRBD2. The germline V gene has CDR1 PRHDT and CDR2 FYEKMQ (reference sequence). Trimming took 0 bases from V and 7 from J; bases not matched to a gene: 6. CDR3 length equals 15 residues. CDR3: CASSLGRGYENEQFF. The CDR3 region has the DNA TGTGCCAGCAGCTTAGGGCGGGGGTACGAGAATGAGCAGTTCTTC.

This chain uses TRBV3-1 with TRBJ2-5, with D perhaps matching TRBD1 or TRBD2 (7 bases each). The CDR3 is made up of 16 amino acids. V dropped 1 base and J dropped 5 bases, with 17 bases sitting between them. Germline loops: CDR1 LGHDT, CDR2 YNNKEL (reference sequence). The CDR3 loop reads CASSQGGRGRSETQYF. The CDR3 DNA reads TGTGCCAGCAGCCAAGGGGGGAGGGGGCGAAGCGAGACCCAGTACTTC.